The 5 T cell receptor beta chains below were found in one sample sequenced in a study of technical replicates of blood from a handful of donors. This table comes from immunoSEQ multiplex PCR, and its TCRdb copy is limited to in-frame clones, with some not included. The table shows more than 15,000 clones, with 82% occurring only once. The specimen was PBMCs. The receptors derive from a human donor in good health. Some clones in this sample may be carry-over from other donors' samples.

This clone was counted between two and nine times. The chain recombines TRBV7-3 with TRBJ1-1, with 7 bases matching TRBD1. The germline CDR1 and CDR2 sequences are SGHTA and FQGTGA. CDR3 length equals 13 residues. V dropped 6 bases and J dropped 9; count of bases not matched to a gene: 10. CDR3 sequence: CASRQSEGQKAFF. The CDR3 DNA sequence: TGTGCCAGCAGGCAATCTGAGGGACAGAAAGCTTTCTTT.

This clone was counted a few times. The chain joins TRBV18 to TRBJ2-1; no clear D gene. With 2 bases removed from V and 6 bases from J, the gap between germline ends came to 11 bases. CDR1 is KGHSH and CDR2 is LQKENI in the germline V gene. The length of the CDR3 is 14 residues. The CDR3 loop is CASSPDWSINEQFF. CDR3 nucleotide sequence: TGTGCCAGCTCACCAGACTGGAGTATCAATGAGCAGTTCTTC.

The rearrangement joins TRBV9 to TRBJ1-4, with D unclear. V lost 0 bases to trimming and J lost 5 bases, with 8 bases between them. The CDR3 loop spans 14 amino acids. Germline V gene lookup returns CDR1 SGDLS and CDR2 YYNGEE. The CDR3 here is CASSVAPKNEKLFF. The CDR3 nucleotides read TGTGCCAGCAGCGTAGCCCCAAAAAATGAAAAACTGTTTTTT.

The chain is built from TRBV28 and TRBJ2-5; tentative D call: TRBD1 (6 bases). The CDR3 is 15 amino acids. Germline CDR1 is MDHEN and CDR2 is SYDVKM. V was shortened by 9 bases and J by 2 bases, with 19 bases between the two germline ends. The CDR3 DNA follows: TGTGCCAGTACCTACGCAGGGGAAAGGCAAGAGACCCAGTACTTC. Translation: CASTYAGERQETQYF.

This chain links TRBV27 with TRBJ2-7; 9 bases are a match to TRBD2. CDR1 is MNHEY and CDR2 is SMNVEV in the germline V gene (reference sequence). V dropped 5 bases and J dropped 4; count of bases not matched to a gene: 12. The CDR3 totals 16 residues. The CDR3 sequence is CASSPGSGRSMYEQYF. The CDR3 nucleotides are TGTGCCAGCAGTCCCGGGAGCGGGAGGAGTATGTACGAGCAGTACTTC.